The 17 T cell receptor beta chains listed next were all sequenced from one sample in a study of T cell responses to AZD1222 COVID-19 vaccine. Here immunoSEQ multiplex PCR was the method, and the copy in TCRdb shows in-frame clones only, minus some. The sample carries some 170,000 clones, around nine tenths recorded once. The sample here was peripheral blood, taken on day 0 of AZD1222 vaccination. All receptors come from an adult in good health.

This CDR3 reads CASSPSTGYSNQPQHF. In DNA, the CDR3 is TGTGCCAGCAGTCCATCGACAGGTTATAGCAATCAGCCCCAGCATTTT. The genes are TRBV6-2 or TRBV6-3 and TRBJ1-5, with a tentative D call TRBD1 (6 bases). This CDR3 contains 16 residues. The V end was cut by 5 bases, the J end by 0 bases, with 14 bases between. Looked up from germline, CDR1 is MNHEY and CDR2 is SVGEGT.

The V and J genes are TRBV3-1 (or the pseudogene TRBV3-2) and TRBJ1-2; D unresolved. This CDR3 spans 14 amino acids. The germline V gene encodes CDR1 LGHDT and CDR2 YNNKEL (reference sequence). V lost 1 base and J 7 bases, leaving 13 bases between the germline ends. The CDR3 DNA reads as TGTGCCAGCAGCCAAGGGGCAGGTGCGACTGGCTACACCTTC. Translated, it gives CASSQGAGATGYTF.

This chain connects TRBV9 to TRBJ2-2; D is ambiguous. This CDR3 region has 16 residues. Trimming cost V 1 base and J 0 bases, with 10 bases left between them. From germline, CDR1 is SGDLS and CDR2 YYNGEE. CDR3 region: CASSVLTNSNTGELFF. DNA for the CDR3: TGTGCCAGCAGCGTATTAACTAATTCGAACACCGGGGAGCTGTTTTTT.

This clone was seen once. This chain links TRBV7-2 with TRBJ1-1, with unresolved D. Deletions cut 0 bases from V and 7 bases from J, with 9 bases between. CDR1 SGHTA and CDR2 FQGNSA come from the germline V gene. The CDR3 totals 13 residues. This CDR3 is CASSLARENEAFF. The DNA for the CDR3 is TGTGCCAGCAGCTTAGCGCGGGAAAATGAAGCTTTCTTT.

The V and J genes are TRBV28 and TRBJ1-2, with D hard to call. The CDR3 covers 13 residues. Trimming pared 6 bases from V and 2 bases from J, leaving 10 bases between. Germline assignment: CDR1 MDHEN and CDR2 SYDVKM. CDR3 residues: CASRERGNYGYTF. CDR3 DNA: TGTGCCAGCAGGGAAAGAGGAAACTATGGCTACACCTTC.

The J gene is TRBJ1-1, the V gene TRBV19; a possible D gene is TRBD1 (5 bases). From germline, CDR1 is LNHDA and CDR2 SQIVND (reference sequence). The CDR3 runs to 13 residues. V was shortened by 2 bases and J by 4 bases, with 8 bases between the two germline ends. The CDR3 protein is CASSIYRSTEAFF. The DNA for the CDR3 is TGTGCCAGTAGTATATACAGGAGCACTGAAGCTTTCTTT.

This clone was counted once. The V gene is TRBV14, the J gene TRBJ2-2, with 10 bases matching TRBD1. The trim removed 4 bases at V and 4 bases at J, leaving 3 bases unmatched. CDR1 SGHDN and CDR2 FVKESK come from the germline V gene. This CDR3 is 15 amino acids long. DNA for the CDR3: TGTGCCAGCAGCCGGACAGGGGGAATCACCGGGGAGCTGTTTTTT. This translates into CASSRTGGITGELFF. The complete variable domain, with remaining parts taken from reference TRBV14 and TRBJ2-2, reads EAGVTQFPSHSVIEKGQTVTLRCDPISGHDNLYWYRRVMGKEIKFLLHFVKESKQDESGMPNNRFLAERTGGTYSTLKVQPAELEDSGVYFCASSRTGGITGELFFGEGSRLTVL.

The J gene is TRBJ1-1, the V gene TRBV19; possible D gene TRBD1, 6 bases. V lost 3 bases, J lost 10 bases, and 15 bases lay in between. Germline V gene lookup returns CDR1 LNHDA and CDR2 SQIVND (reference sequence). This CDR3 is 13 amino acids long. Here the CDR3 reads CASSIQQGFTAFF. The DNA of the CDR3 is TGTGCCAGTAGTATCCAACAGGGATTCACAGCTTTCTTT.

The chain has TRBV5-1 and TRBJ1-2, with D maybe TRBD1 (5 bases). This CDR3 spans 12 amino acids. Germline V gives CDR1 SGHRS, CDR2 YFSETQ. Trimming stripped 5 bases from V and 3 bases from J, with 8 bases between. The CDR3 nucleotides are TGCGCCAGCAGGGCGACAGACTATGGCTACACCTTC. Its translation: CASRATDYGYTF.

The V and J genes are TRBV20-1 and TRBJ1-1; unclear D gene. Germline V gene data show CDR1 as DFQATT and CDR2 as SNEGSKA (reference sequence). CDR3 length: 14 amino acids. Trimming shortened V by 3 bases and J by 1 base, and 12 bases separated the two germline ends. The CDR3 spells CSASWPGPNTEAFF. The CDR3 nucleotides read TGCAGTGCTAGTTGGCCCGGGCCGAACACTGAAGCTTTCTTT.

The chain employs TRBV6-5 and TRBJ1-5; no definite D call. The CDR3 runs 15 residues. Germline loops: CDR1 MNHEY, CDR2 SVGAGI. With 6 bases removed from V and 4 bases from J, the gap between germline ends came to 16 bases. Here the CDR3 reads CASSPEPMPNQPQHF. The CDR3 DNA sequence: TGTGCCAGCAGCCCCGAACCTATGCCTAATCAGCCCCAGCATTTT.

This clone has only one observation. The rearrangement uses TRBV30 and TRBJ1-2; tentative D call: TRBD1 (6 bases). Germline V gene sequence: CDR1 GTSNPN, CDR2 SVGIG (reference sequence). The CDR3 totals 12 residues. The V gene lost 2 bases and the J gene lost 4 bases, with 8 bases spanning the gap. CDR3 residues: CAWSRGIYGYTF. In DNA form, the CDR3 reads TGTGCCTGGAGTAGGGGGATCTATGGCTACACCTTC.

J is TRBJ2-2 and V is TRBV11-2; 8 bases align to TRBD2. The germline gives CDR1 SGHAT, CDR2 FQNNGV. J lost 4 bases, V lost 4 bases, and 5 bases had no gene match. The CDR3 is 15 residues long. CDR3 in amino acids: CASSWGTSGTGELFF. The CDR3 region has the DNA TGTGCCAGCAGCTGGGGGACTAGTGGCACCGGGGAGCTGTTTTTT.

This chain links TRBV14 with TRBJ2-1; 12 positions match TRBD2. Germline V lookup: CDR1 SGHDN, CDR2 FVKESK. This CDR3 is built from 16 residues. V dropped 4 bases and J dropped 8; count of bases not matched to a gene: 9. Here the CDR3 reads CASSPSGGGWIDEQFF. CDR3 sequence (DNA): TGTGCCAGCAGCCCTAGCGGGGGGGGTTGGATCGATGAGCAGTTCTTC. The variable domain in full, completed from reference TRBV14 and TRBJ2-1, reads EAGVTQFPSHSVIEKGQTVTLRCDPISGHDNLYWYRRVMGKEIKFLLHFVKESKQDESGMPNNRFLAERTGGTYSTLKVQPAELEDSGVYFCASSPSGGGWIDEQFFGPGTRLTVL.

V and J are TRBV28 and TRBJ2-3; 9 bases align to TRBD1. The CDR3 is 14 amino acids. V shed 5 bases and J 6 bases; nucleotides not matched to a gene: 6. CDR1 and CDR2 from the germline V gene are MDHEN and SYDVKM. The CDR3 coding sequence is TGTGCCAGCAGTCCGACAGGGGGGTCGGATACGCAGTATTTT. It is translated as CASSPTGGSDTQYF.

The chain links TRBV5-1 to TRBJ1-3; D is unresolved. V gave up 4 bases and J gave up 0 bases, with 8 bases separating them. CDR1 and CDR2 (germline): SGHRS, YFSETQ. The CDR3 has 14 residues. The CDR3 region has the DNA TGCGCCAGCAGCCACGACGTCTCTGGAAACACCATATATTTT. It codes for CASSHDVSGNTIYF.

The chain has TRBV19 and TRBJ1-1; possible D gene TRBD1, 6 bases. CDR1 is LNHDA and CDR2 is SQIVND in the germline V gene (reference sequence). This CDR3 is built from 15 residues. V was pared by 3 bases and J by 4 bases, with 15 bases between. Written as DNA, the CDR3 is TGTGCCAGTAGTATTAAACCGGGGGGGCCCACTGAAGCTTTCTTT. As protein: CASSIKPGGPTEAFF.